This T cell receptor beta chain was recorded in a study of T cell changes during pregnancy in multiple sclerosis. V lost 8 bases and J lost 0, with 11 bases in between. The CDR3 sequence is 13 residues long. Germline V gives CDR1 SGHVS, CDR2 FQNEAQ. Profiling relied on immunoSEQ multiplex PCR, and the TCRdb table lists in-frame clones only, not all of them. The sample records 50,000 or so clones, about 90% being singletons. The TCR was taken from a female donor in good health, enrolled as a control in a pregnancy study. The sequences come from CD4+ T cells from peripheral blood mononuclear cells, collected after pregnancy. The V gene is TRBV7-8, the J gene TRBJ2-7; D perhaps matches TRBD1 (5 bases). The CDR3, as DNA: TGTGCCAGCGGAACAGGAAGCTCCTACGAGCAGTACTTC. Translating it yields CASGTGSSYEQYF.